These T cell receptor beta chains were read from a single sample in a study of T cells in Graves' hyperthyroidism and ophthalmopathy. TCRdb reanalysed the multiplex PCR reads using MiXCR and keeps one entry per CDR3 protein. The data contain roughly 750,000 distinct CDR3 sequences, about 15% of them singletons. Input material: blood. All receptors derive from a young man with Graves' hyperthyroidism. CDR3s include the opening cysteine and the closing phenylalanine or tryptophan. The D gene is left open where the match is weak. Clone size, where shown, is once, few, many, or a class for clones that have expanded.

>TRBV27|NA|TRBJ2-1|13|many
CASTISGGNEQFF
TGTGCCAGCACGATCAGTGGGGGCAATGAGCAGTTCTTC
>TRBV6-1|NA|TRBJ1-5|16|NA
CASSLSGTDSNQPQHF
TGTGCCAGCAGTTTATCCGGGACGGATAGCAATCAGCCCCAGCATTTT
>TRBV20-1|TRBD2|TRBJ2-1|16|many
CSARPPGLAGDNEQFF
TGCAGTGCTAGACCCCCGGGACTAGCGGGGGACAATGAGCAGTTCTTC
>TRBV6-1|NA|TRBJ2-5|16|NA
CASSVYRVRNEETQYF
TGTGCCAGCAGTGTGTACCGGGTCCGTAATGAAGAGACCCAGTACTTC
>TRBV3-1|TRBD2|TRBJ2-7|16|NA
CASSRRSGRASYEQYF
TGTGCCAGCAGCCGCCGTAGCGGGAGGGCCTCCTACGAGCAGTACTTC
>TRBV4-1|NA|TRBJ1-2|15|NA
CASSQAQGSRSGYTF
TGCGCCAGCAGCCAAGCTCAAGGGTCTCGGAGTGGCTACACCTTC
>TRBV7-2|NA|TRBJ1-6|13|few
CASSLSDNSPLHF
TGTGCCAGCAGCCTGTCGGATAATTCACCCCTCCACTTT
>TRBV24-1|TRBD1|TRBJ1-5|12|few
CATGTGVQPQHF
TGTGCCACCGGGACAGGGGTTCAGCCCCAGCATTTT
>TRBV9|TRBD1|TRBJ2-4|14|NA
CASSGQGSENIQYF
TGTGCCAGCAGCGGACAGGGAAGCGAAAACATTCAGTACTTC
>TRBV28|NA|TRBJ1-1|16|few
CASSLRTLTLNTEAFF
TGTGCCAGCAGTTTACGGACCTTGACACTTAACACTGAAGCTTTCTTT
>TRBV3-1|NA|TRBJ2-1|18|many
CASSPHRDLGPDFNEQFF
TGTGCCAGCAGCCCCCACAGAGACCTCGGCCCGGACTTCAATGAGCAGTTCTTC
>TRBV19|NA|TRBJ1-1|14|few
CASSPGFPDTEAFF
TGTGCCAGTAGTCCAGGCTTTCCTGACACTGAAGCTTTCTTT
>TRBV6-4|NA|TRBJ2-2|13|NA
CASRDDNTGELFF
TGTGCCAGCAGGGACGATAACACCGGGGAGCTGTTTTTT
>TRBV6-1|TRBD1|TRBJ1-2|15|few
CASSPGTGPNYGYTF
TGTGCCAGCAGTCCCGGGACAGGGCCTAACTATGGCTACACCTTC
>TRBV6-2/TRBV6-3|NA|TRBJ2-3|14|many
CASSYRGYTDTQYF
TGTGCCAGCAGTTATCGGGGCTACACAGATACGCAGTATTTT
>TRBV28|NA|TRBJ2-7|14|few
CASSPPGGEDEQYF
TGTGCCAGCAGTCCCCCAGGAGGGGAGGACGAGCAGTACTTC
>TRBV7-2|TRBD2|TRBJ2-7|16|many
CASSLVTSGRFYEQYF
TGTGCCAGCAGCTTAGTGACTAGCGGGAGGTTCTACGAGCAGTACTTC
>TRBV7-2|NA|TRBJ2-7|14|few
CASSLSWQNYEQYF
TGTGCCAGCAGCTTATCCTGGCAAAACTACGAGCAGTACTTC
>TRBV27|TRBD1|TRBJ2-7|12|NA
CATGTGFHEQYF
TGTGCCACCGGGACAGGGTTCCACGAGCAGTACTTC
>TRBV5-1|NA|TRBJ2-5|15|few
CASSLNGAVGETQYF
TGCGCCAGCAGCTTGAATGGGGCGGTCGGGGAGACCCAGTACTTC
>TRBV13|TRBD2|TRBJ2-1|15|NA
CASSAAGGPSNEQFF
TGTGCCAGCAGCGCAGCGGGAGGGCCATCCAATGAGCAGTTCTTC
>TRBV28|NA|TRBJ2-7|13|many
CASSTAGAYEQYF
TGTGCCAGCAGTACGGCAGGGGCCTACGAGCAGTACTTC
>TRBV2|NA|TRBJ2-7|13|few
CASRRVGTYEQYF
TGTGCCAGCAGGCGGGTCGGAACCTACGAGCAGTACTTC
>TRBV10-3|TRBD1|TRBJ2-3|15|few
CAISETGDRTDTQYF
TGTGCCATCAGTGAAACAGGGGATCGGACAGATACGCAGTATTTT
>TRBV6-2/TRBV6-3|NA|TRBJ2-5|14|NA
CASSYLGGPETQYF
TGTGCCAGCAGTTACCTAGGCGGGCCAGAGACCCAGTACTTC
>TRBV20-1|NA|TRBJ2-2|14|NA
CSARDPMGAGELFF
TGCAGTGCTAGAGATCCAATGGGGGCCGGGGAGCTGTTTTTT
>TRBV28|TRBD1|TRBJ2-3|18|many
CASSLNRGQDTSTDTQYF
TGTGCCAGCAGTTTAAACAGGGGACAGGATACTAGCACAGATACGCAGTATTTT
>TRBV12-3/TRBV12-4|TRBD1|TRBJ2-7|15|NA
CASSYGTGGGYEQYF
TGTGCCAGCAGTTACGGGACAGGGGGAGGGTACGAGCAGTACTTC